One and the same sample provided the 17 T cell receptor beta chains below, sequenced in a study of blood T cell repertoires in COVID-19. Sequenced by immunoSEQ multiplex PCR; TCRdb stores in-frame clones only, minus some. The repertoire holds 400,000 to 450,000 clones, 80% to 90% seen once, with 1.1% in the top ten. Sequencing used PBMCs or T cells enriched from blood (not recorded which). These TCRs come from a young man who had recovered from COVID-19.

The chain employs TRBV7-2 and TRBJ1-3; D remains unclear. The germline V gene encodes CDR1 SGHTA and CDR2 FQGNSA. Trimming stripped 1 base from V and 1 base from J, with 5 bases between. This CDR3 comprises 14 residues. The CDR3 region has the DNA TGTGCCAGCAGCTTAGGTTCGTCTGGAAACACCATATATTTT. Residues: CASSLGSSGNTIYF.

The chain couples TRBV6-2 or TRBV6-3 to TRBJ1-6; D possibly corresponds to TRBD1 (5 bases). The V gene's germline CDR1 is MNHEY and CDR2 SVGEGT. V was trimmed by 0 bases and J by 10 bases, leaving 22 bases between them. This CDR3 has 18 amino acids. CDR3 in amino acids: CASSYSSRDSPVSSPLHF. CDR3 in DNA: TGTGCCAGCAGTTACTCCTCCCGGGACTCCCCTGTAAGCTCACCCCTCCACTTT.

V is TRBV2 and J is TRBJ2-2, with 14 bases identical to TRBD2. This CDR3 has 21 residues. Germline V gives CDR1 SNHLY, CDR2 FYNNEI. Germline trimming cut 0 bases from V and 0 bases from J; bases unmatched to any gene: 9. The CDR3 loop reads CASSEALRGTSGRANTGELFF. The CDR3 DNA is TGTGCCAGCAGTGAAGCGCTTCGTGGGACTAGCGGGAGAGCGAACACCGGGGAGCTGTTTTTT.

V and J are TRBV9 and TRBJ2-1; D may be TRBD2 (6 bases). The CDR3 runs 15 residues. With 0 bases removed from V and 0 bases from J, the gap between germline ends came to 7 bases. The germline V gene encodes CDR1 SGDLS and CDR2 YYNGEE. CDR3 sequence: CASSVGGNSYNEQFF. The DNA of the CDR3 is TGTGCCAGCAGCGTAGGCGGGAACTCCTACAATGAGCAGTTCTTC.

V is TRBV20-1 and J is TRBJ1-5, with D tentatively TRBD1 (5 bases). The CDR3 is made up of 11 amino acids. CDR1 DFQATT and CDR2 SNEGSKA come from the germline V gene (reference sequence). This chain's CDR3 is CHRPSNQPQHF. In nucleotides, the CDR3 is TGCCACAGGCCCAGCAATCAGCCCCAGCATTTT.

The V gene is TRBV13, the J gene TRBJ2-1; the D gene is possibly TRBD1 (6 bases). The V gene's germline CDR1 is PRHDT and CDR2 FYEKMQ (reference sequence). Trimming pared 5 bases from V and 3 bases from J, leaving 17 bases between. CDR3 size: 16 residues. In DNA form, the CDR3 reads TGTGCCAGCAGCCCTAAGGGCAGGGGAGTCTACAATGAGCAGTTCTTC. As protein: CASSPKGRGVYNEQFF.

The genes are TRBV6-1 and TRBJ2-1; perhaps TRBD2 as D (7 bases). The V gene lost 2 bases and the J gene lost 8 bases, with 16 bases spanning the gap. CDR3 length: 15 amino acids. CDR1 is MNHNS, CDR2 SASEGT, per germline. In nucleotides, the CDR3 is TGTGCCAGCAGTGAAAGGGGGGGTTCTATATATGAGCAGTTCTTC. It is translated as CASSERGGSIYEQFF.

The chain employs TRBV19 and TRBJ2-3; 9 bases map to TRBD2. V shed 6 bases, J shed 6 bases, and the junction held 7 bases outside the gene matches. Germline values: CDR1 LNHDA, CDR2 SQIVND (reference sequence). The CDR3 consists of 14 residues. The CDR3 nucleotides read TGTGCCAGTAGAGGCGGGGGGGGGTCGGATACGCAGTATTTT. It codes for CASRGGGGSDTQYF.

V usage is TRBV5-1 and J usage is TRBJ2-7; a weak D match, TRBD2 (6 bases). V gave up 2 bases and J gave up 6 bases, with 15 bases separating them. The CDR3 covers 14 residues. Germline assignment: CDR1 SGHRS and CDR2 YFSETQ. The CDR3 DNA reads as TGCGCCAGCAGCTTTCTCGGGAGTTCCCGCGAGCAGTACTTC. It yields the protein CASSFLGSSREQYF.

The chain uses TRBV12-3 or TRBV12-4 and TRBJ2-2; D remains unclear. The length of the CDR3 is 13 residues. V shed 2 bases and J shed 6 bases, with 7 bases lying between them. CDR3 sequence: CASSLSVAGELFF. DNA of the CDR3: TGTGCCAGCAGTTTATCGGTTGCCGGGGAGCTGTTTTTT.

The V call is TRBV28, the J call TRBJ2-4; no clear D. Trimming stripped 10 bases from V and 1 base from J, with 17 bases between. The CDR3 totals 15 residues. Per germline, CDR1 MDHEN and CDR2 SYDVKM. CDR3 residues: CATSMAVSAKNIQYF. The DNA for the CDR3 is TGTGCCACCTCAATGGCCGTATCGGCCAAAAACATTCAGTACTTC.

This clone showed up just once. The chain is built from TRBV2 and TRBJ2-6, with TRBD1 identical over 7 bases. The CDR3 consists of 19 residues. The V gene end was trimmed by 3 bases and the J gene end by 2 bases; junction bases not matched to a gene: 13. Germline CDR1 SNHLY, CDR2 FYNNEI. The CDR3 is CASSDPRDRVLAGANVLTF. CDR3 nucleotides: TGTGCCAGCAGTGATCCCCGAGACAGGGTCTTAGCTGGGGCCAACGTCCTGACTTTC.

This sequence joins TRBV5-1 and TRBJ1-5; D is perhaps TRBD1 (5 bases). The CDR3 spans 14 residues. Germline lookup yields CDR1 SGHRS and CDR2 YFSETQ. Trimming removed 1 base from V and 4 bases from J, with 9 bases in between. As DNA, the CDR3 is TGCGCCAGCAGCTTGAATTCAGGGAATCAGCCCCAGCATTTT. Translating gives CASSLNSGNQPQHF.

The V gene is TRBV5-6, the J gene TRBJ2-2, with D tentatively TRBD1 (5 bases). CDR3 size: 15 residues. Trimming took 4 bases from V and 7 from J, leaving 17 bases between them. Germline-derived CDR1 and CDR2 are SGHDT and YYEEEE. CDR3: CASSGMGQLGGELFF. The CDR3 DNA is TGTGCCAGCAGCGGGATGGGGCAGCTCGGCGGGGAGCTGTTTTTT.

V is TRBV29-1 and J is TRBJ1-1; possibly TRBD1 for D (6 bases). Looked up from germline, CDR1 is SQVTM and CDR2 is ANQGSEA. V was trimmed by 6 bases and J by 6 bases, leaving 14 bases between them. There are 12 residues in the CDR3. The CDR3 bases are TGCAGCGTCCATGTACAGGGCTCTGAAGCTTTCTTT. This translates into CSVHVQGSEAFF.

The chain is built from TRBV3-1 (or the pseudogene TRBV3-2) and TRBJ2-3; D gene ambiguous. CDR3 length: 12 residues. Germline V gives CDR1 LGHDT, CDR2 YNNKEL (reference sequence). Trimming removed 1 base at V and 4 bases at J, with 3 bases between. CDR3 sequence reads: CASSQASDTQYF. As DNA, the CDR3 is TGTGCCAGCAGCCAAGCCTCAGATACGCAGTATTTT.

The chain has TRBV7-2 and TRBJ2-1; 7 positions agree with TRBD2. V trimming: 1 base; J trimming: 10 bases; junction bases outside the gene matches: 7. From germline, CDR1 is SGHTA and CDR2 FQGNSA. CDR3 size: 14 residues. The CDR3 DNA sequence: TGTGCCAGCAGCTTAGGGCTAGCGGAGACAGAGCAGTTCTTC. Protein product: CASSLGLAETEQFF.